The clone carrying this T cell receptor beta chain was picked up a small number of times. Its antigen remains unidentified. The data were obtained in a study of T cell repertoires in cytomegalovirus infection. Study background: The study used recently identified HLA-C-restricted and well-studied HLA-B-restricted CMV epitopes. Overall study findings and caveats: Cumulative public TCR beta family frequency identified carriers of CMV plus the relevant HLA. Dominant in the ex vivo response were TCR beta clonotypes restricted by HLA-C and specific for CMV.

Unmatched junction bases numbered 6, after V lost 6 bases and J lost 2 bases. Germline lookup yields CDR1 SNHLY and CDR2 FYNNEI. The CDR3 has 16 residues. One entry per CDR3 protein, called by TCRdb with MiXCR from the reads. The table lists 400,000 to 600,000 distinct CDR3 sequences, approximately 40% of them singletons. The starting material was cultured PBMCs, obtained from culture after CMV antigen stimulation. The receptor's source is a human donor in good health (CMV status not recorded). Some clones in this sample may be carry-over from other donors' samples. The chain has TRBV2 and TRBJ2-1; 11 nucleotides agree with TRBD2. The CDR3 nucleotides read TGTGCCAGCAGACCCGGGACTAGCGGAGCCTACAATGAGCAGTTCTTC. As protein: CASRPGTSGAYNEQFF.